The 21 T cell receptor beta chains below were found in one sample sequenced in a study of blood T cell repertoires in COVID-19. Produced via immunoSEQ multiplex PCR; TCRdb's table is partial and in-frame only. Of hundreds of thousands of clones listed, approximately 86% are singletons. What was sequenced was peripheral blood. Receptors originate from a woman aged 60-70 years with COVID-19, enrolled during active disease.

This chain links TRBV3-1 (or the pseudogene TRBV3-2) with TRBJ1-2, with TRBD1 identical over 7 bases. This CDR3 comprises 14 residues. Looked up from germline, CDR1 is LGHDT and CDR2 is YNNKEL (reference sequence). V trimming: 4 bases; J trimming: 5 bases; junction bases outside the gene matches: 7. CDR3 DNA sequence: TGTGCCAGCAGCCCCCCGGACAGGCTTTATGGCTACACCTTC. Its protein is CASSPPDRLYGYTF.

The chain employs TRBV30 and TRBJ2-7, with TRBD1 matching over 7 bases. The CDR3 spans 17 residues. J was trimmed by 0 bases and V by 1 base; bases with no gene match: 12. Germline-derived CDR1 and CDR2 are GTSNPN and SVGIG (reference sequence). The CDR3 DNA is TGTGCCTGGAGTGCGCCCATCCTGGACAGGAACTCCTACGAGCAGTACTTC. It codes for CAWSAPILDRNSYEQYF.

J is TRBJ1-2 and V is TRBV30; 8 bases map to TRBD1. The CDR3 is made up of 12 amino acids. CDR1 and CDR2 (germline): GTSNPN, SVGIG (reference sequence). In DNA form, the CDR3 reads TGTGCGCGACAGGGGCGTGGCTATGGCTACACCTTC. The encoded protein is CARQGRGYGYTF.

The rearrangement joins TRBV24-1 to TRBJ2-5, with no clear D. CDR1 is KGHDR, CDR2 SFDVKD, per germline. The CDR3 consists of 15 residues. Trimming removed 2 bases from V and 2 bases from J, with 11 bases in between. The DNA of the CDR3 is TGTGCCACCAGTGATTACCAGCGAGATCAAGAGACCCAGTACTTC. This encodes CATSDYQRDQETQYF.

This chain joins TRBV5-6 and TRBJ1-6; 7 bases are a match to TRBD1. CDR3 length equals 15 residues. The germline gives CDR1 SGHDT, CDR2 YYEEEE. Unmatched junction bases numbered 9, after V lost 5 bases and J lost 7 bases. The CDR3 DNA is TGTGCCAGCAGGGGATCCGGGACAGTCAATTCACCCCTCCACTTT. Translated, it gives CASRGSGTVNSPLHF.

The chain has TRBV27 and TRBJ2-7, with TRBD1 identical over 9 bases. V shed 2 bases and J 5 bases; nucleotides not matched to a gene: 19. The CDR3 is made up of 19 amino acids. The germline V gene encodes CDR1 MNHEY and CDR2 SMNVEV (reference sequence). The CDR3 sequence: CASSLIGAGTAGTGNEQYF. CDR3 DNA sequence: TGTGCCAGCAGTTTAATAGGCGCGGGTACGGCCGGGACAGGGAACGAGCAGTACTTC.

The chain combines TRBV10-3 with TRBJ1-3; 8 bases match TRBD1. From germline, CDR1 is ENHRY and CDR2 SYGVKD. The CDR3 is made up of 15 amino acids. V was clipped by 4 bases and J by 1 base; unmatched bases: 3. This CDR3 is CAISARGQSGNTIYF. CDR3 in DNA: TGTGCCATCAGTGCCAGGGGGCAGTCTGGAAACACCATATATTTT.

The V call is TRBV7-3, the J call TRBJ1-1; the match to TRBD1 covers 8 bases. V trimming: 5 bases; J trimming: 0 bases; junction bases outside the gene matches: 5. CDR3 size: 15 residues. Germline CDR1 and CDR2: SGHTA and FQGTGA. CDR3 bases: TGTGCCAGCAGCCAGCGACAGGGGATGAACACTGAAGCTTTCTTT. Protein sequence: CASSQRQGMNTEAFF.

The gene calls are TRBV10-3 and TRBJ2-7; the match to TRBD1 covers 10 bases. The CDR3 loop spans 14 amino acids. With 10 bases clipped from V and 2 bases from J, the junction kept 8 bases outside the gene matches. Germline lookup yields CDR1 ENHRY and CDR2 SYGVKD. As DNA, the CDR3 is TGTGCCACTCGGGCAGGACAGGGGGCCTACGAGCAGTACTTC. It specifies CATRAGQGAYEQYF.

This chain connects TRBV30 to TRBJ1-1; 9 bases match TRBD1. The CDR3 spans 18 residues. V shed 0 bases, J shed 4 bases, and the junction held 15 bases outside the gene matches. In germline, CDR1 is GTSNPN, CDR2 SVGIG (reference sequence). The CDR3 DNA reads TGTGCCTGGAGTGTATTCGGACAGGGGATCGTGGGGATCACTGAAGCTTTCTTT. This encodes CAWSVFGQGIVGITEAFF.

The rearrangement uses TRBV10-3 and TRBJ1-5, with D uncertain. Germline V gives CDR1 ENHRY, CDR2 SYGVKD. This CDR3 region has 14 residues. The ends were cut back, 2 bases at V and 5 bases at J, with 10 bases in the middle. The CDR3 loop reads CAISEASSDQPQHF. In DNA, the CDR3 is TGTGCCATCAGTGAGGCTAGTTCGGATCAGCCCCAGCATTTT.

V is TRBV6-2 or TRBV6-3 and J is TRBJ2-2; 8 bases align to TRBD2. Germline-derived CDR1 and CDR2 are MNHEY and SVGEGT. The V segment lost 2 bases and the J segment 3 bases; nucleotides outside the gene matches: 2. The CDR3 runs to 15 residues. Here the CDR3 DNA reads TGTGCCAGCAGTTACGGGCGGGGGGACACCGGGGAGCTGTTTTTT. It translates to CASSYGRGDTGELFF.

This chain connects TRBV6-5 to TRBJ1-2; 7 nucleotides align to TRBD1. The germline V gene has CDR1 MNHEY and CDR2 SVGAGI. Trimming at V came to 6 bases and at J to 1 base, leaving 8 bases not matched to a gene. The length of the CDR3 is 15 residues. CDR3 region: CASSSQGGNNYGYTF. The CDR3 DNA is TGTGCCAGCAGCTCCCAGGGGGGAAATAACTATGGCTACACCTTC.

This rearrangement joins TRBV9 to TRBJ2-3; 12 positions match TRBD2. Losses at the gene ends were 4 bases for V and 2 bases for J; bases not matched to a gene: 5. Germline CDR1 is SGDLS and CDR2 is YYNGEE. The CDR3 covers 16 residues. The DNA for the CDR3 is TGTGCCAGCAGCCCGGGGACTAGCGGGTTCACAGATACGCAGTATTTT. It encodes CASSPGTSGFTDTQYF.

V usage is TRBV7-3 and J usage is TRBJ1-1; 8 positions agree with TRBD1. The CDR3 consists of 15 residues. The germline V gene has CDR1 SGHTA and CDR2 FQGTGA. The V gene end was trimmed by 5 bases and the J gene end by 2 bases; junction bases not matched to a gene: 7. In nucleotides, the CDR3 is TGTGCCAGCAGCCCCCGGACAGGGTCCAACACTGAAGCTTTCTTT. Its protein is CASSPRTGSNTEAFF.

The rearrangement joins TRBV7-3 to TRBJ2-1; 9 positions agree with TRBD2. Germline lookup yields CDR1 SGHTA and CDR2 FQGTGA. This CDR3 comprises 15 residues. Trimming took 1 base from V and 4 from J; bases not matched to a gene: 2. The CDR3 region has the DNA TGTGCCAGCAGCTTAAAAAGCGGGGGGTACAATGAGCAGTTCTTC. Amino acid sequence: CASSLKSGGYNEQFF. Full variable domain (outside the CDR3, taken from reference TRBV7-3 and TRBJ2-1): GAGVSQTPSNKVTEKGKYVELRCDPISGHTALYWYRQSLGQGPEFLIYFQGTGAADDSGLPNDRFFAVRPEGSVSTLKIQRTERGDSAVYLCASSLKSGGYNEQFFGPGTRLTVL.

In the case of this clone: This same CDR3 is encoded by further DNA sequences in the sample. The gene calls are TRBV9 and TRBJ2-5; a weak D match, TRBD1 (6 bases). Germline V lookup: CDR1 SGDLS, CDR2 YYNGEE. CDR3 size: 13 residues. With 2 bases removed from V and 2 bases from J, the gap between germline ends came to 7 bases. The CDR3 DNA sequence: TGTGCCAGCAGCGTCGGACAGCAAGAGACCCAGTACTTC. The encoded protein is CASSVGQQETQYF.

This clone was recorded at least ten times. The gene calls are TRBV19 and TRBJ2-7; D remains ambiguous. Trimming removed 3 bases from V and 5 bases from J, with 14 bases in between. The CDR3 length is 14 residues. The germline CDR1 and CDR2 sequences are LNHDA and SQIVND (reference sequence). Written as DNA, the CDR3 is TGTGCCAGTAGTATCTTATTTCAGGCCAACGAGCAGTACTTC. Protein: CASSILFQANEQYF.

The chain has TRBV7-2 and TRBJ2-5; 10 bases match TRBD2. V shed 6 bases, J shed 3 bases, and the junction held 7 bases outside the gene matches. CDR1 is SGHTA and CDR2 is FQGNSA in the germline V gene. The length of the CDR3 is 15 residues. CDR3 bases: TGTGCCAGCAGTTGGTCTAGCGGGGGAGAAGAGACCCAGTACTTC. Translated, it gives CASSWSSGGEETQYF.

The rearrangement joins TRBV5-3 to TRBJ1-2; 8 bases are shared with TRBD1. TRBV5-3 is an ORF; its function is uncertain. The CDR3 totals 13 residues. Trimming took 4 bases from V and 4 from J; bases not matched to a gene: 3. CDR3 in DNA: TGTGCCAGAAGCAAGGGACAGGTCTATGGCTACACCTTC. Its protein product is CARSKGQVYGYTF.

This clone appeared a single time. The genes are TRBV18 and TRBJ2-2; 7 nucleotides align to TRBD1. Trimming cost V 3 bases and J 2 bases; bases outside gene matches: 6. Germline CDR1 is KGHSH and CDR2 is LQKENI. This CDR3 comprises 16 residues. The CDR3 DNA reads TGTGCCAGCTCACCCGCCGGACAGGTTAACACCGGGGAGCTGTTTTTT. As protein: CASSPAGQVNTGELFF. Together with reference TRBV18 and TRBJ2-2, the CDR3 gives the full variable domain: NAGVMQNPRHLVRRRGQEARLRCSPMKGHSHVYWYRQLPEEGLKFMVYLQKENIIDESGMPKERFSAEFPKEGPSILRIQQVVRGDSAAYFCASSPAGQVNTGELFFGEGSRLTVL.